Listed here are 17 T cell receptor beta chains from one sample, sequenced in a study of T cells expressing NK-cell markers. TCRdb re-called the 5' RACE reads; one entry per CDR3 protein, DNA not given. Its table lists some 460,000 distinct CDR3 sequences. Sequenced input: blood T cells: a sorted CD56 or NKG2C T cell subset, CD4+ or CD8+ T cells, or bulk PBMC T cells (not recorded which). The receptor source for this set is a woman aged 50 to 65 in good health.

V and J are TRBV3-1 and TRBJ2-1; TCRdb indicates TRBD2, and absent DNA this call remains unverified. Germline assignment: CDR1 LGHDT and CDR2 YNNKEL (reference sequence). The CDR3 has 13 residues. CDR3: CASSQSSGSKQFF.

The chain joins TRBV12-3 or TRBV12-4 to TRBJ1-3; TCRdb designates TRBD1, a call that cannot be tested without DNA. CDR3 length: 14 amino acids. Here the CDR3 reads CASKGTGSGNTIYF.

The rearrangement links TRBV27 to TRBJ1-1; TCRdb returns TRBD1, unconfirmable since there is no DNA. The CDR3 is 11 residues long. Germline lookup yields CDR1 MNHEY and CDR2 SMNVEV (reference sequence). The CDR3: CASSSRGRAFF.

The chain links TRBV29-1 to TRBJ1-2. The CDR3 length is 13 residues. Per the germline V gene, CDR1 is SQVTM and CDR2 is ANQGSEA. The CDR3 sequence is CSAQGQAGYGYTF.

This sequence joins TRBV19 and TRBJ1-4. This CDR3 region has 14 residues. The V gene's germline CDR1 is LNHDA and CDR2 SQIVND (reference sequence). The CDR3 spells CASKEAAQNEKLFF.

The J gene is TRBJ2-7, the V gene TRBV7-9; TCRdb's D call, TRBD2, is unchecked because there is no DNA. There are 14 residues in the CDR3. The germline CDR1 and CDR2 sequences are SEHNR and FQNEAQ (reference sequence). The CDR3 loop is CASSLTLAGDEQYF.

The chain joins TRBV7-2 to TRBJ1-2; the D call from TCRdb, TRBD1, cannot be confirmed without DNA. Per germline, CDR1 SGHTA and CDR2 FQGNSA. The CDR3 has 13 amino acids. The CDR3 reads CASSFPGVGGYTF.

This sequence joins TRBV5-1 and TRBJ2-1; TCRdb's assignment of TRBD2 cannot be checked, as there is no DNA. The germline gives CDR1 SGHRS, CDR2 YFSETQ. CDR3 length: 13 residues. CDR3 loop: CASSSPPTPEQFF.

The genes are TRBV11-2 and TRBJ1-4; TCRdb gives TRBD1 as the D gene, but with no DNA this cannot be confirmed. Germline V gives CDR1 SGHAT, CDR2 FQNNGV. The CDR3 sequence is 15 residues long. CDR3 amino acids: CASRTWGTGNEKLFF.

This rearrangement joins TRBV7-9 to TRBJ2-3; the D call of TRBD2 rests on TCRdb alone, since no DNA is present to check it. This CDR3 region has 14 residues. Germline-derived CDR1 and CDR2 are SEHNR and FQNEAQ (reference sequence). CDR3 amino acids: CASSKREITDTQYF.

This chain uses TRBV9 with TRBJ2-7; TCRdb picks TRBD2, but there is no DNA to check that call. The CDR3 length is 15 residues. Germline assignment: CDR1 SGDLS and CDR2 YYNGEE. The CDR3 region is CASSVEPAGHYEQYF.

CDR3 sequence reads: CSAPENGGGETQYF. The chain has TRBV20-1 and TRBJ2-5; the TCRdb D gene call, TRBD1, has no DNA to confirm it. Germline values: CDR1 DFQATT, CDR2 SNEGSKA (reference sequence). There are 14 residues in the CDR3.

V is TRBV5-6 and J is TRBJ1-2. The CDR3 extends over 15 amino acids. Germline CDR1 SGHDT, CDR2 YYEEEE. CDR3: CASSMITRDSTGYTF.

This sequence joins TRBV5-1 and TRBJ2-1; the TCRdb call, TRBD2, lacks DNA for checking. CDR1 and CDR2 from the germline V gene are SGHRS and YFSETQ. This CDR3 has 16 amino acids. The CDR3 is CASSPIGLAGVRGRFF.

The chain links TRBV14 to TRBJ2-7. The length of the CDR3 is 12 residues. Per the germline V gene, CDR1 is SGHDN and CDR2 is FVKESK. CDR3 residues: CASSQDTLEQYF.

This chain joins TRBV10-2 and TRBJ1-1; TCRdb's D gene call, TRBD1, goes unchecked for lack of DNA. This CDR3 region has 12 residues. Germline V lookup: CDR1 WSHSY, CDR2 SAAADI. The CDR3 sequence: CASNDRGVRAFF.

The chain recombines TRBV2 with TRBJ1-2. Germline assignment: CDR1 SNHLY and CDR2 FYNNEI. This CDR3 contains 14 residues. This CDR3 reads CASSDASKNYGYTF.